Described below is a single TCR beta chain sequence and its context. Using immunoSEQ multiplex PCR, the repertoire was profiled, and TCRdb retains in-frame clones only, with some absent. This table holds a few hundred thousand clones, about 79% found once. This sample is drawn from a study of blood T cell repertoires in COVID-19. CDR1 is MNHEY, CDR2 SVGAGI, per germline. The CDR3 loop spans 13 amino acids. V shed 7 bases and J shed 5 bases, with 13 bases lying between them. The V gene is TRBV6-5, the J gene TRBJ2-3; possible D gene TRBD1, 5 bases. Material: peripheral blood. The sequence derives from a woman aged 35 to 49 who had recovered from COVID-19. CDR3 region: CASTGMLEDTQYF. The CDR3 coding sequence is TGTGCCAGCACAGGGATGCTTGAAGATACGCAGTATTTT.